This T cell receptor (beta chain) is drawn from a study of beta chain features in type 1 diabetes. Study results and limitations: PCR might pick shorter templates more often, in the same way for patients and controls. Significant though moderate, a shortening of TCRB CDR3s appeared in all four CD4+ subsets of Type 1 diabetes patients.

Only a few counts were recorded for this clone. Its antigen is unidentified. Of the isolated RNA, all was reverse transcribed, and so the sequenced material was expressed TCRB transcripts. Sequenced by immunoSEQ multiplex PCR; TCRdb stores in-frame clones only, minus some. Altogether 300,000 to 450,000 clones are present, roughly 12% being singletons, with the ten largest covering about 0.01%. V dropped 6 bases and J dropped 4; count of bases not matched to a gene: 8. This CDR3 has 14 residues. Germline V lookup: CDR1 SNHLY, CDR2 FYNNEI. The rearrangement links TRBV2 to TRBJ1-1, with 7 bases matching TRBD1. The receptor was isolated from a woman younger than 30 with type 1 diabetes. The specimen sequenced was naive CD4+ T cells from blood. CDR3 sequence: CASRGQGVGTEAFF. For the CDR3, the DNA is TGTGCCAGCAGGGGGCAGGGGGTTGGCACTGAAGCTTTCTTT.